This TCR beta chain was sequenced during a study of blood T cell repertoires in COVID-19. As for the study in general: Sites in the United States, Italy and Spain provided acute and convalescent COVID-19 samples. The analysed material was cDNA or gDNA that came from T cells, B-cell-depleted T cells, or PBMCs.

Original processing methods: Counts of nucleated cells, estimated from reference gene primer amplification, were obtained. Clones were read by immunoSEQ multiplex PCR, and TCRdb kept only the in-frame ones, dropping some. V, J and clone size derive from that table, while D and trimming were established from the DNA sequence. The sample shows roughly 120,000 clones, about 85% of them seen only once. The source material was peripheral blood. The receptor was isolated from a human donor in a cohort sampled during active COVID-19.

CDR3 in DNA: TGTGCCAGCAGCTCCCTGGGGGGGCCCTACGAGCAGTACTTC. Residues: CASSSLGGPYEQYF. The chain combines TRBV7-9 with TRBJ2-7; a possible D gene is TRBD2 (7 bases). Germline assignment: CDR1 SEHNR and CDR2 FQNEAQ (reference sequence). The CDR3 length is 14 residues. V lost 4 bases and J lost 2, with 12 bases in between.